These 19 T cell receptor beta chains share one sample of origin, sequenced in a study of cytomegalovirus exposure and HLA in healthy donors. The data were produced by immunoSEQ multiplex PCR, yet TCRdb's version contains in-frame clones alone and is incomplete. The sample yields 200,000 or so clones, around 84% seen once. The sequencing input was PBMCs. Source of these receptors: a woman in her thirties in good health and CMV-seropositive.

The V and J genes are TRBV6-1 and TRBJ1-2; 8 positions match TRBD1. The CDR3 loop spans 15 amino acids. The trim removed 6 bases at V and 3 bases at J, leaving 9 bases unmatched. The germline gives CDR1 MNHNS, CDR2 SASEGT. The CDR3 here is CASRQGANLDYGYTF. CDR3 bases: TGTGCCAGCAGGCAGGGGGCAAATCTTGACTATGGCTACACCTTC.

The chain couples TRBV27 to TRBJ1-2, with TRBD1 as a possible D gene (5 bases). The ends were cut back, 3 bases at V and 1 base at J, with 9 bases in the middle. This CDR3 is 14 amino acids long. Germline V gene lookup returns CDR1 MNHEY and CDR2 SMNVEV (reference sequence). The CDR3 spells CASSLYRGNYGYTF. CDR3 nucleotides: TGTGCCAGCAGTTTGTATAGGGGTAACTATGGCTACACCTTC.

A few counts support this clone. An end of the junction differs from the germline gene, which may be a read error. The chain recombines TRBV6-1 with TRBJ1-5; maybe TRBD1 (6 bases). Germline-derived CDR1 and CDR2 are MNHNS and SASEGT. This CDR3 has 15 residues. The CDR3 coding sequence is TGTGCCAGCGGTGAGGGGGGAGATAGCAATCAGCCCCAGCATTTT. Its translation: CASGEGGDSNQPQHF.

The chain is built from TRBV30 and TRBJ2-3, with 14 bases matching TRBD2. The CDR3 spans 18 residues. With 2 bases clipped from V and 1 base from J, the junction kept 8 bases outside the gene matches. Germline CDR1 and CDR2: GTSNPN and SVGIG (reference sequence). The CDR3 here is CAWSPGLAGEVGTDTQYF. The CDR3 coding sequence is TGTGCCTGGAGTCCGGGACTAGCGGGAGAAGTGGGCACAGATACGCAGTATTTT. The full variable domain, its missing parts supplied by reference TRBV30 and TRBJ2-3, is SQTIHQWPATLVQPVGSPLSLECTVEGTSNPNLYWYRQAAGRGLQLLFYSVGIGQISSEVPQNLSASRPQDRQFILSSKKLLLSDSGFYLCAWSPGLAGEVGTDTQYFGPGTRLTVL.

The chain couples TRBV25-1 to TRBJ1-3; 8 nucleotides agree with TRBD1. J gave up 0 bases and V 5 bases, and 3 bases lay outside the gene matches. Germline values: CDR1 MGHDK, CDR2 SYGVNS. The CDR3 loop spans 15 amino acids. The DNA for the CDR3 is TGTGCCAGCAGTAGGACAGGGTTCTCTGGAAACACCATATATTTT. As protein: CASSRTGFSGNTIYF.

V is TRBV18 and J is TRBJ2-7; 8 positions match TRBD1. This CDR3 contains 13 residues. V was clipped by 3 bases and J by 6 bases; unmatched bases: 4. The germline V gene encodes CDR1 KGHSH and CDR2 LQKENI. The CDR3 sequence is CASSPIDRGEQYF. CDR3 in DNA: TGTGCCAGCTCACCTATCGACAGGGGCGAGCAGTACTTC.

The V gene is TRBV6-4, the J gene TRBJ2-7, with D perhaps matching TRBD2 (6 bases). Between the trimmed V and J ends, which lost 6 bases and 5 bases, there was a span of 17 bases. CDR3 length equals 14 residues. The germline gives CDR1 MRHNA, CDR2 SNTAGT. The CDR3 is CASSGEIWGDEQYF. The CDR3 region has the DNA TGTGCCAGCAGCGGGGAGATCTGGGGGGACGAGCAGTACTTC.

The chain carries TRBV20-1 and TRBJ1-1; 8 positions agree with TRBD1. The CDR3 runs to 11 residues. With V trimmed by 4 bases and J by 11 bases, 6 bases remained unmatched. The V gene's germline CDR1 is DFQATT and CDR2 SNEGSKA (reference sequence). CDR3 protein: CSATGGSLAFF. The DNA for the CDR3 is TGCAGTGCTACAGGGGGCTCTTTGGCTTTCTTT.

The CDR3 DNA is TGTGCCAGCAGGCTCAGCGGGACTAGCGTATCAGAGACCCAGTACTTC. Translation gives CASRLSGTSVSETQYF. The J gene is TRBJ2-5, the V gene TRBV27; 10 bases are shared with TRBD2. Germline assignment: CDR1 MNHEY and CDR2 SMNVEV (reference sequence). CDR3 length equals 16 residues. V lost 6 bases, J lost 4 bases, and 11 bases stayed unmatched.

The rearrangement joins TRBV10-1 to TRBJ2-1; 9 bases agree with TRBD1. The CDR3 length is 15 residues. J lost 1 base, V lost 3 bases, and 1 base had no gene match. CDR1 and CDR2 (germline): WNHNN, SYGVQD (reference sequence). The DNA of the CDR3 is TGCGCCAGCAGTGATGGACAGGGGTCCTACAATGAGCAGTTCTTC. Translating gives CASSDGQGSYNEQFF.

This clone was counted once. This chain uses TRBV10-3 with TRBJ1-4; D is unresolved. CDR1 and CDR2 (germline): ENHRY, SYGVKD. Deletions cut 4 bases from V and 5 bases from J, with 20 bases between. CDR3 length: 17 amino acids. CDR3: CAISGPPGRGGNEKLFF. The CDR3 bases are TGTGCCATCAGTGGACCCCCGGGTAGAGGAGGGAATGAAAAACTGTTTTTT.

The chain joins TRBV28 to TRBJ2-5; perhaps TRBD1 as D (5 bases). V was trimmed by 6 bases and J by 5 bases, leaving 19 bases between them. This CDR3 comprises 15 residues. CDR1 is MDHEN, CDR2 SYDVKM, per germline. CDR3 sequence (DNA): TGTGCCAGCAGACCAATTGGTAGGGGTCAGGAGACCCAGTACTTC. Amino acid sequence: CASRPIGRGQETQYF.

The DNA of the CDR3 is TGCAGCCTGTGGGGTAGGGGTAGCACAGATACGCAGTATTTT. Protein product: CSLWGRGSTDTQYF. The chain joins TRBV29-1 to TRBJ2-3, with TRBD1 as a possible D gene (5 bases). V dropped 8 bases and J dropped 0 bases, with 15 bases sitting between them. Germline assignment: CDR1 SQVTM and CDR2 ANQGSEA. The CDR3 runs 14 residues.

V is TRBV29-1 and J is TRBJ2-5, with 8 bases fitting TRBD2. The V gene's germline CDR1 is SQVTM and CDR2 ANQGSEA. CDR3 length: 12 residues. The V gene end was trimmed by 7 bases and the J gene end by 5 bases; junction bases not matched to a gene: 6. The CDR3 DNA sequence: TGCAGCGCCAGGCGGGGGGAGGAGACCCAGTACTTC. Amino acids: CSARRGEETQYF.

The chain uses TRBV28 and TRBJ1-2; 7 nucleotides match TRBD1. The trim removed 2 bases at V and 4 bases at J, leaving 13 bases unmatched. The CDR3 has 17 amino acids. Germline CDR1 reads MDHEN; CDR2 reads SYDVKM. Written as DNA, the CDR3 is TGTGCCAGCAGTTTACCCCATGGGGCAGGGGGTCGCTATGGCTACACCTTC. Amino acid sequence: CASSLPHGAGGRYGYTF.

The chain recombines TRBV27 with TRBJ1-2, with 9 nucleotides matching TRBD1. Trimming removed 5 bases from V and 6 bases from J; junction bases left unmatched: 16. The CDR3 has 17 residues. Germline lookup yields CDR1 MNHEY and CDR2 SMNVEV (reference sequence). CDR3 sequence reads: CASSDNWTGEGLNGYTF. CDR3 DNA sequence: TGTGCCAGCAGTGACAACTGGACAGGGGAGGGCCTCAATGGCTACACCTTC.

The sample holds many counts of this clone. The chain is built from TRBV12-5 and TRBJ1-3, with D maybe TRBD1 (6 bases). V lost 6 bases and J lost 4, with 22 bases in between. Germline lookup yields CDR1 LGHNT and CDR2 FRNRAP. CDR3 length: 17 residues. CDR3 sequence (DNA): TGTGCTAGTGGCCCGACTATAACAGGGTGGGAAGGAAACACCATATATTTT. Protein: CASGPTITGWEGNTIYF.

This clone has only one observation. This chain joins TRBV6-5 and TRBJ2-7, with D tentatively TRBD1 (6 bases). This CDR3 comprises 15 residues. Germline lookup yields CDR1 MNHEY and CDR2 SVGAGI. V lost 5 bases to trimming and J lost 7 bases, with 21 bases between them. CDR3 coding DNA: TGTGCCAGCAGTCCGGCGACAGGTGCCCCTAGGGAGCAGTACTTC. This sequence encodes CASSPATGAPREQYF.

The chain joins TRBV18 to TRBJ2-7; 10 bases map to TRBD1. Germline lookup yields CDR1 KGHSH and CDR2 LQKENI. This CDR3 has 14 amino acids. V was pared by 3 bases and J by 7 bases, with 6 bases of the junction left unmatched. The DNA for the CDR3 is TGTGCCAGCTCACCCGGGACAGGGGACAGGGAGCAGTACTTC. Protein sequence: CASSPGTGDREQYF.